The T cell receptor beta chain under discussion was sequenced for a study of blood T cell repertoires in COVID-19. Study summary: Acute and convalescent COVID-19 specimens originated in the United States, Italy and Spain. Sources were T cells, B-cell-depleted T cells, or PBMCs; the material itself was cDNA or gDNA.

In the source study's methods: Amplification with reference gene primers provided the estimates of nucleated cell counts. The assay was immunoSEQ multiplex PCR, and TCRdb's table has in-frame clones only and misses some. V and J calls and clone size follow that table, whereas D and trimming were derived from the DNA. The sample has 52,000 or so clones, just under 85% seen once; the top ten hold 14% to 15%. The material sequenced was peripheral blood. The sequence was collected from a human donor in a cohort sampled during active COVID-19.

CDR3 nucleotide sequence: TGTGCCAGCAGCCTCATGGACAACCCGAATCAGCCCCAGCATTTT. This gives the protein CASSLMDNPNQPQHF. V usage is TRBV7-2 and J usage is TRBJ1-5; a weak D match, TRBD1 (5 bases). The CDR3 runs 15 residues. The V and J ends lost 5 bases and 4 bases respectively, with 15 bases between them. CDR1 and CDR2 (germline): SGHTA, FQGNSA.